This T cell receptor (beta chain) was retrieved from a study of control samples from healthy donors and cancer patients. This CDR3 comprises 13 residues. CDR1 is MDHEN and CDR2 is SYDVKM in the germline V gene. Trimming pared 4 bases from V and 6 bases from J, leaving 12 bases between. Profiling relied on immunoSEQ multiplex PCR, and the TCRdb table lists in-frame clones only, not all of them. The sample yields about 130,000 clones, around 94% seen once. V and J are TRBV28 and TRBJ1-1, with D uncertain. The TCR comes from a man aged 55-75 years with colorectal cancer. Sequenced: PBMCs. DNA for the CDR3: TGTGCCAGCAGTTCGAGGCCAGTCGCTGAAGCTTTCTTT. Translating gives CASSSRPVAEAFF.